Listed here are 18 T cell receptor beta chains from one sample, sequenced in a study of neurological immune-mediated disorders. TCRdb re-analysed the 5' RACE reads in MiXCR, keeping a single row per CDR3 protein. The table records 70,000 to 75,000 distinct CDR3 sequences, approximately 15% of them present only once. Documented time point: longitudinal time-point 1 (baseline). Sequencing input: PBMCs. These receptors originate from a female donor with HTLV-1-associated myelopathy (HAM/TSP).

The sample holds one count of this clonotype. This sequence joins TRBV7-9 and TRBJ2-7; 8 bases are a match to TRBD1. V shed 1 base and J 3 bases; nucleotides not matched to a gene: 5. The CDR3 is 15 amino acids. Germline CDR1 reads SEHNR; CDR2 reads FQNEAQ (reference sequence). The CDR3 coding sequence is TGTGCCAGCAGCTTAGGGACAGGGTTTTTCTACGAGCAGTACTTC. This codes for CASSLGTGFFYEQYF.

Many counts were recorded for this clonotype. The V gene is TRBV20-1, the J gene TRBJ2-3; TRBD2 matches at 9 bases. With V trimmed by 3 bases and J by 6 bases, 7 bases remained unmatched. Germline CDR1 reads DFQATT; CDR2 reads SNEGSKA (reference sequence). The CDR3 is made up of 14 amino acids. The CDR3 nucleotides are TGCAGTGCTAGGATGCGGGGGGGCAGGGATACGCAGTATTTT. Protein: CSARMRGGRDTQYF.

This clonotype has at least ten counts. V gene TRBV4-1 combines with J gene TRBJ2-1; D might be TRBD1 or TRBD2, each matching 5 bases. Germline values: CDR1 MGHRA, CDR2 YSYEKL. V lost 5 bases and J lost 8, with 16 bases in between. The CDR3 spans 14 residues. DNA for the CDR3: TGCGCCAGCAGCTTCAGGGAGCTTCAGGATGAGCAGTTCTTC. Protein product: CASSFRELQDEQFF.

This clonotype was recorded at least ten times. The J gene is TRBJ2-7, the V gene TRBV3-1; D may correspond to TRBD1 or TRBD2 (5 bases each). The CDR3 contains 12 residues. Trimming took off 3 bases at V and 4 bases at J, with 7 bases between the two ends. Germline CDR1 is LGHDT and CDR2 is YNNKEL (reference sequence). The CDR3 DNA follows: TGTGCCAGCAGCCATGAGGGGTACGAGCAGTACTTC. Its protein product is CASSHEGYEQYF.

This clonotype was counted ten times or more. The V and J genes are TRBV7-9 and TRBJ2-7; D gene unclear. CDR1 and CDR2 (germline): SEHNR, FQNEAQ (reference sequence). Trimming shortened V by 6 bases and J by 2 bases, and 5 bases separated the two germline ends. This CDR3 spans 11 amino acids. CDR3 region: CASRGTYEQYF. DNA for the CDR3: TGTGCCAGCAGGGGGACCTACGAGCAGTACTTC.

This clonotype was seen many times. The chain couples TRBV5-1 to TRBJ2-5, with 8 nucleotides matching TRBD2. The CDR3 has 16 residues. The trim removed 5 bases at V and 0 bases at J, leaving 9 bases unmatched. CDR1 SGHRS and CDR2 YFSETQ come from the germline V gene. The CDR3 DNA reads as TGCGCCAGCAGTCTTCCGAGCGGGGGATACCAAGAGACCCAGTACTTC. Protein: CASSLPSGGYQETQYF. The whole variable domain, remainder taken from reference TRBV5-1 and TRBJ2-5, is KAGVTQTPRYLIKTRGQQVTLSCSPISGHRSVSWYQQTPGQGLQFLFEYFSETQRNKGNFPGRFSGRQFSNSRSEMNVSTLELGDSALYLCASSLPSGGYQETQYFGPGTRLLVL.

This clonotype showed up many times. This chain joins TRBV5-1 and TRBJ2-3; TRBD2 is a possible D gene (6 bases). Between the trimmed V and J ends, which lost 0 bases and 2 bases, there was a span of 16 bases. Per the germline V gene, CDR1 is SGHRS and CDR2 is YFSETQ. The CDR3 consists of 17 residues. CDR3 sequence reads: CASSLDTRGLVTDTQYF. CDR3 in DNA: TGCGCCAGCAGCTTGGATACGCGGGGACTGGTCACAGATACGCAGTATTTT.

This clonotype came up many times. This chain links TRBV28 with TRBJ2-7; TRBD1 aligns across 9 bases. This CDR3 has 19 amino acids. The germline V gene encodes CDR1 MDHEN and CDR2 SYDVKM. Trimming at V came to 4 bases and at J to 3 bases, leaving 19 bases not matched to a gene. CDR3 DNA sequence: TGTGCCAGCAGTTCCTTGGGGGGACAGGGTGTTCAGTTTTTCTACGAGCAGTACTTC. This sequence encodes CASSSLGGQGVQFFYEQYF.

This clonotype turned up a few times. This rearrangement joins TRBV24-1 to TRBJ2-3, with D perhaps matching TRBD1 (5 bases). Germline V gives CDR1 KGHDR, CDR2 SFDVKD. V lost 1 base to trimming and J lost 4 bases, with 11 bases between them. The CDR3 consists of 15 residues. The DNA for the CDR3 is TGTGCCACCAGTGATTTAGGGCAGGGCTCAGATACGCAGTATTTT. Its translation is CATSDLGQGSDTQYF.

Written as DNA, the CDR3 is TGTGCCAGCTGGCGGGGGGGCGGCGGGGAGCTGTTTTTT. It specifies CASWRGGGGELFF. This chain joins TRBV2 and TRBJ2-2, with 9 bases aligning to TRBD2. CDR1 SNHLY and CDR2 FYNNEI come from the germline V gene. The CDR3 contains 13 residues. The junction had 5 bases not matched to a gene; V was cut back by 8 bases and J by 7 bases.

This clonotype was found many times. The gene calls are TRBV20-1 and TRBJ2-5; tentative D call: TRBD2 (7 bases). Per germline, CDR1 DFQATT and CDR2 SNEGSKA (reference sequence). The CDR3 is made up of 14 amino acids. V shed 6 bases and J shed 4 bases, with 18 bases lying between them. The DNA of the CDR3 is TGCAGTGCCCAGGAGGGGGGAGGGCGAGAGACCCAGTACTTC. As protein: CSAQEGGGRETQYF.

This clonotype showed up many times. This chain connects TRBV5-1 to TRBJ2-1, with a possible D match to TRBD1 (7 bases). V was cut by 4 bases and J by 1 base, with 9 bases left in between. The CDR3 is 14 residues long. Germline-derived CDR1 and CDR2 are SGHRS and YFSETQ. CDR3 sequence reads: CASSAGQSYNEQFF. CDR3 nucleotides: TGCGCCAGCAGCGCGGGACAGTCCTACAATGAGCAGTTCTTC. Full variable domain (outside the CDR3, taken from reference TRBV5-1 and TRBJ2-1): KAGVTQTPRYLIKTRGQQVTLSCSPISGHRSVSWYQQTPGQGLQFLFEYFSETQRNKGNFPGRFSGRQFSNSRSEMNVSTLELGDSALYLCASSAGQSYNEQFFGPGTRLTVL.

In its sample, this clonotype was seen many times. The rearrangement joins TRBV28 to TRBJ2-5; TRBD1 might be the D (5 bases). The CDR3 is 13 residues long. The germline CDR1 and CDR2 sequences are MDHEN and SYDVKM. Trimming stripped 2 bases from V and 9 bases from J, with 13 bases between. The CDR3 DNA follows: TGTGCCAGCAGTTTAGGGCTGACAGCCGCCCAGTACTTC. Its protein is CASSLGLTAAQYF.

In this sample, this clonotype turned up many times. Here the CDR3 reads CSARPSDRKNTEAFF. The CDR3 DNA follows: TGCAGTGCTAGACCTTCTGACAGGAAGAACACTGAAGCTTTCTTT. The gene calls are TRBV20-1 and TRBJ1-1; TRBD1 might be the D (6 bases). The CDR3 sequence is 15 residues long. V lost 2 bases to trimming and J lost 1 base, with 14 bases between them. CDR1 and CDR2 from the germline V gene are DFQATT and SNEGSKA (reference sequence).

This clonotype appeared many times. V usage is TRBV11-2 and J usage is TRBJ2-3, with D hard to call. There are 14 residues in the CDR3. In germline, CDR1 is SGHAT, CDR2 FQNNGV. Trimming took 3 bases from V and 4 from J, leaving 11 bases between them. The CDR3 sequence is CASSLAGLADTQYF. The DNA of the CDR3 is TGTGCCAGCAGCTTGGCAGGTTTGGCAGATACGCAGTATTTT.

This clonotype has ten or more counts. The chain links TRBV12-3 or TRBV12-4 to TRBJ1-1; D is unclear. This CDR3 spans 12 amino acids. The V end was cut by 7 bases, the J end by 6 bases, with 12 bases between. The CDR3 loop reads CASTGENSEAFF. The CDR3 nucleotides read TGTGCCAGCACCGGGGAAAACTCTGAAGCTTTCTTT.

A word on this clonotype: The limits of the CDR3 on the DNA are not certain, so only TCRdb's listed CDR3 is given. The genes are TRBV12-3 or TRBV12-4 and TRBJ2-7; the table gives TRBD2 as D, unverified against the DNA. The length of the CDR3 is 20 amino acids, counting both ends. The CDR3 loop reads CASSFYICSARAGPSYEQYF.

This clonotype was seen at least ten times. This rearrangement joins TRBV25-1 to TRBJ1-6; no firm D call. Germline V gene lookup returns CDR1 MGHDK and CDR2 SYGVNS. This CDR3 has 15 residues. The V gene lost 1 base and the J gene lost 7 bases, with 11 bases spanning the gap. The CDR3 nucleotides read TGTGCCAGCAGTGAATTTTTGACCCGAAATTCACCCCTCCACTTT. It encodes CASSEFLTRNSPLHF.